This passage covers 29 T cell receptor beta chains from one sample sequenced in a study of CD8+ T cells in alopecia areata. Isolated RNA was reverse transcribed into cDNA used as the sequencing template. Using immunoSEQ multiplex PCR, the repertoire was profiled, and TCRdb retains in-frame clones only, with some absent. The sample yields some 240,000 clones, 57% seen once. The material was CD4+ T cells sorted from blood, obtained at week 0. These receptors came from a human donor with alopecia areata.

The chain carries TRBV6-5 and TRBJ1-1; D remains unclear. The CDR3 loop spans 12 amino acids. CDR1 and CDR2 from the germline V gene are MNHEY and SVGAGI. The V gene lost 6 bases and the J gene lost 5 bases, with 10 bases spanning the gap. DNA for the CDR3: TGTGCCAGCAGCAAGCCGGGAACTGAAGCTTTCTTT. Amino acids: CASSKPGTEAFF.

The rearrangement links TRBV10-1 to TRBJ2-3; the D gene is possibly TRBD2 (6 bases). Germline V CDR1 and CDR2: WNHNN, SYGVQD (reference sequence). The CDR3 is 16 residues long. Trimming stripped 4 bases from V and 0 bases from J, with 14 bases between. CDR3 region: CASSGTPGVSTDTQYF. The DNA of the CDR3 is TGCGCCAGCAGTGGGACACCGGGAGTTAGCACAGATACGCAGTATTTT.

The chain carries TRBV9 and TRBJ2-1; D possibly uses TRBD1 or TRBD2 (5 bases each). Trimming took 4 bases from V and 0 from J, leaving 17 bases between them. Germline-derived CDR1 and CDR2 are SGDLS and YYNGEE. The CDR3 covers 17 residues. The CDR3 DNA is TGTGCCAGCAGCCCCCGTTCGGGACGGAGCTCCTACAATGAGCAGTTCTTC. Its protein product is CASSPRSGRSSYNEQFF.

This clone was seen a few times. The chain recombines TRBV18 with TRBJ1-6, with D possibly TRBD1 on 5 matching bases. This CDR3 has 14 residues. CDR1 is KGHSH and CDR2 is LQKENI in the germline V gene. V lost 6 bases and J 8 bases, leaving 14 bases between the germline ends. The CDR3 DNA is TGTGCCAGCTCCCAGGCAGGGAAAGATTCACCCCTCCACTTT. Its protein product is CASSQAGKDSPLHF.

There are a few counts of this clone. The chain joins TRBV6-4 to TRBJ2-3; TRBD2 agrees at 12 bases. Per the germline V gene, CDR1 is MRHNA and CDR2 is SNTAGT. The CDR3 sequence is 16 residues long. Trimming cost V 3 bases and J 3 bases; bases outside gene matches: 4. The CDR3 region has the DNA TGTGCCAGCAGTGAGCAACTAGCGGGAGGAACAGATACGCAGTATTTT. As protein: CASSEQLAGGTDTQYF.

This clone came up a few times. The chain has TRBV29-1 and TRBJ2-7; D is tentatively TRBD1 or TRBD2 (6 bases each). The CDR3 loop spans 14 amino acids. Per germline, CDR1 SQVTM and CDR2 ANQGSEA. Trimming removed 4 bases from V and 2 bases from J, with 15 bases in between. In DNA, the CDR3 is TGCAGCGTTGGGGAGGACAGTGGGGCCTACGAGCAGTACTTC. Protein product: CSVGEDSGAYEQYF.

The chain recombines TRBV5-1 with TRBJ1-4; a weak D match, TRBD1 (5 bases). The germline V gene has CDR1 SGHRS and CDR2 YFSETQ. CDR3 size: 14 residues. V was shortened by 6 bases and J by 8 bases, with 17 bases between the two germline ends. In DNA, the CDR3 is TGCGCCAGCACCTCGGGACTGACGAGGGAAAAACTGTTTTTT. Protein product: CASTSGLTREKLFF.

The chain has TRBV4-1 and TRBJ2-7; 9 positions match TRBD1. V shed 3 bases, J shed 4 bases, and the junction held 7 bases outside the gene matches. The CDR3 contains 15 residues. Germline loops: CDR1 MGHRA, CDR2 YSYEKL. The CDR3 loop is CASSHPGQGKYEQYF. The CDR3 nucleotides read TGCGCCAGCAGCCACCCGGGACAGGGAAAATACGAGCAGTACTTC.

The chain carries TRBV5-1 and TRBJ1-1, with no clear D. The CDR3 is made up of 15 amino acids. V was clipped by 0 bases and J by 5 bases, with 14 bases between them. The germline CDR1 and CDR2 sequences are SGHRS and YFSETQ. The CDR3 region has the DNA TGCGCCAGCAGCTTGGAAGGGAATCCGTATACTGAAGCTTTCTTT. Residues: CASSLEGNPYTEAFF. Based on the CDR3 plus reference TRBV5-1 and TRBJ1-1, the full variable domain is KAGVTQTPRYLIKTRGQQVTLSCSPISGHRSVSWYQQTPGQGLQFLFEYFSETQRNKGNFPGRFSGRQFSNSRSEMNVSTLELGDSALYLCASSLEGNPYTEAFFGQGTRLTVV.

This chain uses TRBV5-6 with TRBJ1-5, with D unresolved. Germline CDR1 SGHDT, CDR2 YYEEEE. Deletions cut 1 base from V and 0 bases from J, with 11 bases between. The length of the CDR3 is 16 residues. CDR3 loop: CASSLRRRRSNQPQHF. As DNA, the CDR3 is TGTGCCAGCAGCTTGAGACGAAGGCGTAGCAATCAGCCCCAGCATTTT.

The chain recombines TRBV29-1 with TRBJ2-5, with D unresolved. Near its end, the DNA agrees better with TRBJ2-7, so the J call may be wrong. The germline CDR1 and CDR2 sequences are SQVTM and ANQGSEA. The CDR3 is 12 residues long. The DNA of the CDR3 is TGCAGCGTTTTGACGACGACCTACGAGCAGTACTTC. It specifies CSVLTTTYEQYF.

This clone was seen a handful of times. The chain joins TRBV7-9 to TRBJ2-6, with D unclear. Trimming took 5 bases from V and 0 from J, leaving 14 bases between them. Germline V lookup: CDR1 SEHNR, CDR2 FQNEAQ (reference sequence). The CDR3 runs 17 residues. CDR3 DNA: TGTGCCAGCAGCGTCGGCGAGTTTCACTCTGGGGCCAACGTCCTGACTTTC. Translating it yields CASSVGEFHSGANVLTF. The full variable domain, in which reference TRBV7-9 and TRBJ2-6 provide the parts outside the CDR3, is DTGVSQNPRHKITKRGQNVTFRCDPISEHNRLYWYRQTLGQGPEFLTYFQNEAQLEKSRLLSDRFSAERPKGSFSTLEIQRTEQGDSAMYLCASSVGEFHSGANVLTFGAGSRLTVL.

This clone was detected only once. The V gene is TRBV7-2, the J gene TRBJ2-3; D remains unclear. This CDR3 contains 16 residues. With 2 bases removed from V and 1 base from J, the gap between germline ends came to 13 bases. Germline loops: CDR1 SGHTA, CDR2 FQGNSA. The CDR3 spells CASSLSPPPGTDTQYF. DNA for the CDR3: TGTGCCAGCAGCTTAAGCCCTCCCCCGGGCACAGATACGCAGTATTTT.

The chain recombines TRBV2 with TRBJ2-3, with a possible D match to TRBD1 (5 bases). CDR1 and CDR2 from the germline V gene are SNHLY and FYNNEI. CDR3 length: 13 amino acids. V lost 8 bases and J 6 bases, leaving 15 bases between the germline ends. The CDR3 DNA sequence: TGTGCCAGCGGAAACCCCAGGGCGGATACGCAGTATTTT. It encodes CASGNPRADTQYF.

This clone was observed a few times. This sequence joins TRBV5-4 and TRBJ2-1; 14 nucleotides agree with TRBD2. CDR3 length: 18 residues. CDR1 SGHNT and CDR2 YYREEE come from the germline V gene (reference sequence). The trim removed 4 bases at V and 8 bases at J, leaving 14 bases unmatched. CDR3 sequence: CASSPGTSGRFSGHEQFF. In DNA form, the CDR3 reads TGTGCCAGCAGCCCCGGGACTAGCGGGAGATTCTCGGGCCATGAGCAGTTCTTC.

This rearrangement joins TRBV4-1 to TRBJ2-1; 7 bases line up with TRBD2. V lost 4 bases, J lost 10 bases, and 19 bases stayed unmatched. The CDR3 is 17 amino acids. CDR1 is MGHRA and CDR2 is YSYEKL in the germline V gene. The CDR3: CASSRSDGGRAAGEQFF. The CDR3 region has the DNA TGCGCCAGCAGCCGTAGTGACGGGGGGAGGGCCGCCGGAGAGCAGTTCTTC.

The rearrangement links TRBV2 to TRBJ1-2, with D maybe TRBD1 (6 bases). Germline V gene lookup returns CDR1 SNHLY and CDR2 FYNNEI. V shed 7 bases and J shed 2 bases, with 8 bases lying between them. The CDR3 is 12 residues long. The CDR3 nucleotides are TGTGCCAGCACCCAGGGGAACTATGGCTACACCTTC. Protein: CASTQGNYGYTF.

This clone occurred a few times. V usage is TRBV11-2 and J usage is TRBJ2-1; D is perhaps TRBD1 (6 bases). The CDR3 spans 14 residues. Germline V gene data show CDR1 as SGHAT and CDR2 as FQNNGV. Trimming took off 5 bases at V and 6 bases at J, with 14 bases between the two ends. The CDR3 sequence is CASSRQDRGNEQFF. The CDR3 DNA sequence: TGTGCCAGCAGCCGACAGGATAGGGGCAATGAGCAGTTCTTC.

J is TRBJ1-4 and V is TRBV4-1; D may be TRBD1 (6 bases). The CDR3 is 16 residues long. Germline CDR1 reads MGHRA; CDR2 reads YSYEKL. V lost 0 bases and J 8 bases, leaving 16 bases between the germline ends. CDR3 coding DNA: TGCGCCAGCAGCCAAGACCCCAGGGGCGAGGGAGAAAAACTGTTTTTT. This sequence encodes CASSQDPRGEGEKLFF.

The chain combines TRBV13 with TRBJ2-3; D ambiguous. Trimming cost V 8 bases and J 2 bases, with 8 bases left between them. The CDR3 is 12 residues long. Per the germline V gene, CDR1 is PRHDT and CDR2 is FYEKMQ (reference sequence). CDR3 loop: CASSGVTDTQYF. In DNA, the CDR3 is TGTGCCAGCTCCGGAGTCACAGATACGCAGTATTTT.

The chain joins TRBV9 to TRBJ2-1; D is uncertain. Trimming removed 4 bases from V and 8 bases from J, with 13 bases in between. Germline V gene sequence: CDR1 SGDLS, CDR2 YYNGEE. CDR3 length equals 13 residues. Here the CDR3 reads CASSKTPGDEQFF. Here the CDR3 DNA reads TGTGCCAGCAGCAAGACACCTGGGGATGAGCAGTTCTTC.

The gene calls are TRBV28 and TRBJ2-5; 7 bases line up with TRBD1. Germline V CDR1 and CDR2: MDHEN, SYDVKM. The ends lost 6 bases at V and 2 bases at J; junction bases unmatched: 9. CDR3 length: 15 residues. The CDR3, as DNA: TGTGCCAGCAGGCGGCCACCAGGGGGTCAAGAGACCCAGTACTTC. Protein: CASRRPPGGQETQYF.

This clone was found a few times. This sequence joins TRBV29-1 and TRBJ2-3; D might be TRBD2 (6 bases). Germline values: CDR1 SQVTM, CDR2 ANQGSEA. V lost 5 bases to trimming and J lost 3 bases, with 15 bases between them. This CDR3 comprises 14 residues. The CDR3 bases are TGCAGCGTTAAAGGCGGGGTGAGGACAGATACGCAGTATTTT. Translating it yields CSVKGGVRTDTQYF.

This clone has only a few counts. Written as DNA, the CDR3 is TGTGCCAGCTCACCCAGGCAAGAAAGGGGCAACACGCAGTACTTC. Protein: CASSPRQERGNTQYF. The chain is built from TRBV18 and TRBJ2-7, with D possibly matching TRBD1 (5 bases). Germline CDR1 KGHSH, CDR2 LQKENI. The CDR3 extends over 15 amino acids. V dropped 3 bases and J dropped 9 bases, with 21 bases sitting between them.

This clone was found a few times. The chain uses TRBV15 and TRBJ1-1; D possibly corresponds to TRBD1 (5 bases). The germline CDR1 and CDR2 sequences are LNHNV and YYDKDF (reference sequence). V shed 1 base and J shed 11 bases, with 14 bases lying between them. The length of the CDR3 is 13 residues. The CDR3 bases are TGTGCCACCAGCAGAGTTGGCGGGACTCGGGCTTTCTTT. As protein: CATSRVGGTRAFF.

The V and J genes are TRBV6-1 and TRBJ1-2; no clear D. The V end lost 2 bases, the J end lost 3 bases, and 7 bases lay between the germline ends. This CDR3 spans 13 amino acids. Germline V gene lookup returns CDR1 MNHNS and CDR2 SASEGT. The chain's CDR3 is CASSEYPDYGYTF. DNA for the CDR3: TGTGCCAGCAGTGAATACCCTGACTATGGCTACACCTTC.

The J gene is TRBJ2-1, the V gene TRBV7-9; D remains unclear. Trimming took 6 bases from V and 10 from J, leaving 13 bases between them. The CDR3 consists of 12 residues. Germline CDR1 SEHNR, CDR2 FQNEAQ (reference sequence). DNA of the CDR3: TGTGCCAGCAGTCGACATGGGAAGGAGCAGTTCTTC. Protein: CASSRHGKEQFF.

V and J are TRBV29-1 and TRBJ1-1; D gene ambiguous. Germline V CDR1 and CDR2: SQVTM, ANQGSEA. V was shortened by 4 bases and J by 0 bases, with 9 bases between the two germline ends. The CDR3 is 13 residues long. For the CDR3, the DNA is TGCAGCGTTGCCGTATCCATGAACACTGAAGCTTTCTTT. This encodes CSVAVSMNTEAFF.

As concerns this clone: Germline is not matched at one junction end, which may reflect a read error. V is TRBV7-7 and J is TRBJ2-5; the match to TRBD2 covers 8 bases. Looked up from germline, CDR1 is SSHAT and CDR2 is FNYEAQ (reference sequence). The CDR3 has 14 amino acids. The CDR3 loop reads CASSFSGSGETQYF. The CDR3, as DNA: TGTGCTAGCAGCTTCAGCGGGAGCGGTGAGACCCAGTACTTC. The full variable domain, with the rest looked up from reference TRBV7-7 and TRBJ2-5, is GAGVSQSPRYKVTKRGQDVTLRCDPISSHATLYWYQQALGQGPEFLTYFNYEAQPDKSGLPSDRFSAERPEGSISTLTIQRTEQRDSAMYRCASSFSGSGETQYFGPGTRLLVL.